What follows are 5 T cell receptor beta chains derived from one specimen sequenced in a study of identifying expanded T cells in peripheral blood. The data were produced by immunoSEQ multiplex PCR, yet TCRdb's version contains in-frame clones alone and is incomplete. The sample has around 66,000 clones, approximately 87% seen once. Input material: blood. These receptors all come from a person aged 18 to 75 in good health.

This sequence joins TRBV4-3 and TRBJ2-7; TRBD2 matches 10 bases. CDR1 is LGHNA, CDR2 YSLEER, per germline. The CDR3 consists of 16 residues. V was clipped by 3 bases and J by 6 bases; unmatched bases: 11. The DNA of the CDR3 is TGCGCCAGCAGCCATGACCTAGCGGGAGAGGGGCGCGAGCAGTACTTC. This encodes CASSHDLAGEGREQYF.

The chain combines TRBV5-1 with TRBJ1-2, with 12 bases aligning to TRBD1. After removal of 5 bases from V and 2 bases from J, the junction contained 1 base not matched to a gene. Germline values: CDR1 SGHRS, CDR2 YFSETQ. The CDR3 covers 14 residues. The CDR3: CASSGTGGNYGYTF. CDR3 DNA sequence: TGCGCCAGCAGTGGGACAGGGGGCAACTATGGCTACACCTTC. The complete variable domain, with remaining parts taken from reference TRBV5-1 and TRBJ1-2, reads KAGVTQTPRYLIKTRGQQVTLSCSPISGHRSVSWYQQTPGQGLQFLFEYFSETQRNKGNFPGRFSGRQFSNSRSEMNVSTLELGDSALYLCASSGTGGNYGYTFGSGTRLTVV.

The gene calls are TRBV12-5 and TRBJ1-1, with D hard to call. V lost 1 base to trimming and J lost 4 bases, with 25 bases between them. Germline CDR1 reads LGHNT; CDR2 reads FRNRAP. This CDR3 is 19 amino acids long. In nucleotides, the CDR3 is TGTGCTAGTGGTTTGGGTTACTTTAAGGACGATCTGAACGGCACTGAAGCTTTCTTT. Its protein is CASGLGYFKDDLNGTEAFF.

The V and J genes are TRBV19 and TRBJ1-1; 9 nucleotides align to TRBD1. V dropped 5 bases and J dropped 5; count of bases not matched to a gene: 15. CDR1 and CDR2 from the germline V gene are LNHDA and SQIVND (reference sequence). This CDR3 has 17 residues. For the CDR3, the DNA is TGTGCCAGTAGTTCCTGGACAGGGGATAAGGGTACGACTGAAGCTTTCTTT. Amino acid sequence: CASSSWTGDKGTTEAFF.

The genes are TRBV4-2 and TRBJ1-6; 7 bases fit TRBD1. Trimming cost V 6 bases and J 5 bases; bases outside gene matches: 7. This CDR3 is built from 15 residues. Per the germline V gene, CDR1 is LGHNA and CDR2 is YNFKEQ. CDR3 residues: CASRDTGTDNSPLHF. CDR3 sequence (DNA): TGTGCCAGCAGGGACACCGGGACAGATAATTCACCCCTCCACTTT.